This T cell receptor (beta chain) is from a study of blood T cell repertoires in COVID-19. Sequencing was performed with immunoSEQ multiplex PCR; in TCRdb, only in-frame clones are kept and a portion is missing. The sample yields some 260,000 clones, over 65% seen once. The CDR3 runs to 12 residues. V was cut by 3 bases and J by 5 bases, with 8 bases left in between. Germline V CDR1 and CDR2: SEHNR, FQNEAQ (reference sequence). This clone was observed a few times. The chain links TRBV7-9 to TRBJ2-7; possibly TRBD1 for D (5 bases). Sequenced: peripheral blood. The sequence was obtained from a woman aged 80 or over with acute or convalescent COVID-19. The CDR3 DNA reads TGTGCCAGCAGCTTTTCAGGGAACGAGCAGTACTTC. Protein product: CASSFSGNEQYF.